This entry lists 20 T cell receptor beta chains sequenced from one sample in a study of cytotoxic CD8 clonotypes in ibrutinib-treated CLL. The repertoire was sequenced with immunoSEQ multiplex PCR; TCRdb's copy has only in-frame clones and lacks some. The sample holds around 25,000 clones, 60% to 80% seen once. The sample in question was PBMCs, obtained at disease progression, from a patient treated with ibrutinib. Receptors originate from a human donor with chronic lymphocytic leukemia.

This clone was seen only a few times. The chain recombines TRBV9 with TRBJ2-7, with D unresolved. The V end lost 0 bases, the J end lost 4 bases, and 14 bases lay between the germline ends. The CDR3 covers 15 residues. Germline CDR1 is SGDLS and CDR2 is YYNGEE. CDR3 bases: TGTGCCAGCAGCGTAGCTTCCGGTTGGGCTTACGAGCAGTACTTC. Its protein is CASSVASGWAYEQYF.

The chain uses TRBV4-1 and TRBJ1-1, with a tentative D call TRBD1 (6 bases). CDR3 length: 15 residues. V shed 5 bases and J shed 4 bases, with 17 bases lying between them. CDR1 is MGHRA, CDR2 YSYEKL, per germline. The CDR3 sequence: CASSNKPGAITEAFF. CDR3 in DNA: TGCGCCAGCAGCAACAAACCGGGGGCGATCACTGAAGCTTTCTTT.

The rearrangement links TRBV6-1 to TRBJ1-4; D is perhaps TRBD1 (5 bases). This CDR3 contains 16 residues. With 3 bases removed from V and 3 bases from J, the gap between germline ends came to 14 bases. CDR1 and CDR2 from the germline V gene are MNHNS and SASEGT. The CDR3: CASSDPMTDSNEKLFF. CDR3 nucleotides: TGTGCCAGCAGTGACCCTATGACAGACTCTAATGAAAAACTGTTTTTT.

This chain connects TRBV5-1 to TRBJ1-5, with D hard to call. Germline V gene data show CDR1 as SGHRS and CDR2 as YFSETQ. The CDR3 runs to 13 residues. Deletions cut 0 bases from V and 5 bases from J, with 6 bases between. CDR3 bases: TGCGCCAGCAGCTTGGATCAGGATCAGCCCCAGCATTTT. This encodes CASSLDQDQPQHF.

This clone was detected once. This sequence joins TRBV11-2 and TRBJ2-5; D tentatively reads TRBD1 or TRBD2 (5 bases each). The V end lost 9 bases, the J end lost 4 bases, and 12 bases lay between the germline ends. This CDR3 contains 12 residues. The germline gives CDR1 SGHAT, CDR2 FQNNGV. The CDR3 spells CASEGLLETQYF. CDR3 bases: TGTGCCAGTGAGGGGTTGTTAGAGACCCAGTACTTC.

This clone has a handful of counts. V is TRBV30 and J is TRBJ1-5, with a weak D call TRBD1 (5 bases). From germline, CDR1 is GTSNPN and CDR2 SVGIG (reference sequence). The CDR3 spans 15 residues. V dropped 2 bases and J dropped 3 bases, with 14 bases sitting between them. CDR3 in amino acids: CAWSSGGGYNQPQHF. For the CDR3, the DNA is TGTGCCTGGAGTTCCGGCGGGGGGTACAATCAGCCCCAGCATTTT.

This clone came up a few times. The V call is TRBV7-6, the J call TRBJ1-4; D not certain. The CDR3 sequence is 11 residues long. V was cut by 3 bases and J by 12 bases, with 8 bases left in between. Germline V gene lookup returns CDR1 SGHVS and CDR2 FNYEAQ. In DNA form, the CDR3 reads TGTGCCAGCAGCTTGAAGGCCCAACTGTTTTTT. As protein: CASSLKAQLFF.

This clone was counted between two and nine times. The chain uses TRBV30 and TRBJ2-7, with a possible D match to TRBD2 (6 bases). Trimming removed 3 bases at V and 5 bases at J, with 11 bases between. Germline V lookup: CDR1 GTSNPN, CDR2 SVGIG (reference sequence). The CDR3 sequence is 12 residues long. CDR3 region: CAWRGLLHEQYF. CDR3 DNA sequence: TGTGCCTGGAGGGGACTTCTCCACGAGCAGTACTTC.

This chain uses TRBV30 with TRBJ2-5; D remains ambiguous. Germline V CDR1 and CDR2: GTSNPN, SVGIG (reference sequence). V was trimmed by 4 bases and J by 0 bases, leaving 12 bases between them. The CDR3 is 14 residues long. CDR3 bases: TGTGCCTGGAAGTTGCAGGCCCACCAAGAGACCCAGTACTTC. This sequence encodes CAWKLQAHQETQYF.

This clone showed up just a few times. The chain has TRBV6-6 and TRBJ1-1, with unresolved D. V dropped 4 bases and J dropped 2 bases, with 11 bases sitting between them. This CDR3 comprises 14 residues. Germline V lookup: CDR1 MNHNY, CDR2 SVGAGI (reference sequence). CDR3 bases: TGTGCCAGCAGTTTACGCAGCTATAACACTGAAGCTTTCTTT. It encodes CASSLRSYNTEAFF.

The chain couples TRBV7-9 to TRBJ1-1, with D possibly being TRBD1 (5 bases). The length of the CDR3 is 14 residues. Germline V gives CDR1 SEHNR, CDR2 FQNEAQ (reference sequence). The germline V and J ends were trimmed by 5 bases and 0 bases, with 10 bases remaining between them. The CDR3 loop reads CASSRTTMNTEAFF. The DNA for the CDR3 is TGTGCCAGCAGCAGGACAACAATGAACACTGAAGCTTTCTTT.

The rearrangement joins TRBV11-2 to TRBJ1-2, with 8 bases that match TRBD1. Germline CDR1 and CDR2: SGHAT and FQNNGV. The V gene end was trimmed by 4 bases and the J gene end by 4 bases; junction bases not matched to a gene: 5. This CDR3 spans 14 amino acids. The CDR3 here is CASSWTGWAYGYTF. The CDR3 DNA sequence: TGTGCCAGCAGCTGGACAGGGTGGGCCTATGGCTACACCTTC.

The rearrangement uses TRBV5-4 and TRBJ2-7; D is ambiguous. CDR3 length: 14 amino acids. Germline loops: CDR1 SGHNT, CDR2 YYREEE (reference sequence). V was clipped by 0 bases and J by 7 bases, with 14 bases between them. The CDR3 bases are TGTGCCAGCAGCTTGGACCCCATGGGAAGAGAGCAGTACTTC. Encoded protein: CASSLDPMGREQYF.

Here the CDR3 reads CASSLGTSGVYEQYF. The CDR3 DNA follows: TGTGCCAGCAGCTTAGGGACTAGCGGGGTCTACGAGCAGTACTTC. The rearrangement uses TRBV7-6 and TRBJ2-7; the match to TRBD2 covers 12 bases. This CDR3 is built from 15 residues. Germline CDR1 reads SGHVS; CDR2 reads FNYEAQ. J was trimmed by 3 bases and V by 1 base; bases with no gene match: 1.

V gene TRBV10-3 combines with J gene TRBJ1-2; 9 positions agree with TRBD1. The CDR3 extends over 15 amino acids. J lost 7 bases, V lost 4 bases, and 10 bases had no gene match. CDR1 and CDR2 (germline): ENHRY, SYGVKD. The CDR3 reads CAISVKPGDRAGYTF. The CDR3 bases are TGTGCCATCAGTGTAAAACCGGGGGACAGGGCTGGCTACACCTTC.

This clone was seen once. This rearrangement joins TRBV7-9 to TRBJ2-7; unclear D gene. CDR1 is SEHNR, CDR2 FQNEAQ, per germline (reference sequence). V lost 0 bases to trimming and J lost 4 bases, with 7 bases between them. The CDR3 covers 13 residues. This CDR3 reads CASSLAGRYEQYF. The CDR3 nucleotides read TGTGCCAGCAGCTTAGCAGGGCGGTACGAGCAGTACTTC.

The chain carries TRBV12-5 and TRBJ2-6; TRBD1 aligns across 7 bases. This CDR3 has 15 amino acids. The germline V gene has CDR1 LGHNT and CDR2 FRNRAP. V shed 2 bases and J 2 bases; nucleotides not matched to a gene: 0. DNA of the CDR3: TGTGCTAGTGGTTTGACAGGGGCTGGGGCCAACGTCCTGACTTTC. Encoded protein: CASGLTGAGANVLTF.

The genes are TRBV21-1 and TRBJ2-1; the D call of TRBD1 is as the table states it, not checked on the DNA. TRBV21-1 is noted as a pseudogene. CDR3 size: 16 residues. CDR3 sequence: CASSKEGQGSRNEQFF. CDR3 DNA sequence: TGTGCCAGCAGCAAAGAGGGACAGGGGAGTCGCAATGAGCAGTTCTTC.

The chain joins TRBV9 to TRBJ1-6, with D possibly matching TRBD1 (5 bases). The CDR3 totals 16 residues. CDR1 and CDR2 from the germline V gene are SGDLS and YYNGEE. Trimming cost V 2 bases and J 5 bases, with 14 bases left between them. As DNA, the CDR3 is TGTGCCAGCAGCGTTGGGGTAGGAGGGGATAATTCACCCCTCCACTTT. As protein: CASSVGVGGDNSPLHF.

The gene calls are TRBV7-3 and TRBJ2-2; D gene unclear. The V gene lost 5 bases and the J gene lost 7 bases, with 11 bases spanning the gap. The CDR3 totals 13 residues. CDR1 is SGHTA and CDR2 is FQGTGA in the germline V gene. The CDR3 is CASSAPGGGELFF. Written as DNA, the CDR3 is TGTGCCAGCAGCGCCCCTGGCGGCGGGGAGCTGTTTTTT.